This T cell receptor (beta chain) was sequenced during a study of beta chain features in type 1 diabetes. V lost 5 bases to trimming and J lost 0 bases, with 7 bases between them. The CDR3 spans 14 residues. Germline loops: CDR1 SEHNR, CDR2 FQNEAQ (reference sequence). As concerns this clone: Its target is not known.

Reverse transcription of all isolated RNA meant that expressed TCRB transcripts were sequenced. The average read count of naive, central memory and regulatory T cell samples was some 3.9 million. Libraries were prepared by immunoSEQ multiplex PCR; TCRdb keeps only in-frame clonotypes and omits some of them. Of about 640,000 clones in the sample, under 15% were seen once. Study observations and caveats: Sequencing of cDNA might inflate the share of cells that strongly express TCR. Type 1 diabetes patients had moderately but significantly shorter TCRB CDR3s in all four CD4+ subsets. For patients, the naive, central memory and Treg TCRB repertoires appeared more alike than for healthy donors.

V usage is TRBV7-9 and J usage is TRBJ1-4; D gene uncertain. This receptor was taken from a man younger than 45 with type 1 diabetes. Sequencing was done on a sample of naive CD4+ T cells from blood. CDR3: CASSEGTTNEKLFF. The CDR3 region has the DNA TGTGCCAGCAGCGAAGGAACAACTAATGAAAAACTGTTTTTT.